The 23 T cell receptor beta chains below were found in one sample sequenced in a study of T cell responses to AZD1222 COVID-19 vaccine. Assay used: immunoSEQ multiplex PCR; TCRdb lists only in-frame clones, some missing. This sample yields 110,000 or so clones, of which approximately 87% are seen a single time; around 12% belongs to the top ten. The sequences come from peripheral blood, collected on day 0 of AZD1222 vaccination. These receptor sequences come from an adult in good health.

The chain carries TRBV14 and TRBJ1-2; weak D call: TRBD1 (5 bases). The V gene's germline CDR1 is SGHDN and CDR2 FVKESK. Trimming removed 4 bases from V and 0 bases from J, with 12 bases in between. The CDR3 sequence is 15 residues long. Written as DNA, the CDR3 is TGTGCCAGCAGCCCGGGGACCGATGCTAACTATGGCTACACCTTC. Translation: CASSPGTDANYGYTF.

This clone was observed a handful of times. V is TRBV18 and J is TRBJ1-1; D is unresolved. Germline loops: CDR1 KGHSH, CDR2 LQKENI. The ends were cut back, 4 bases at V and 3 bases at J, with 9 bases in the middle. The CDR3 length is 13 residues. This CDR3 reads CASSRSLDTEAFF. As DNA, the CDR3 is TGTGCCAGCTCACGTTCTTTGGACACTGAAGCTTTCTTT.

This chain connects TRBV24-1 to TRBJ2-3; 9 nucleotides line up with TRBD2. The germline V gene encodes CDR1 KGHDR and CDR2 SFDVKD. Losses at the gene ends were 1 base for V and 2 bases for J; bases not matched to a gene: 3. CDR3 length equals 16 residues. The CDR3 reads CATSDFTSGSTDTQYF. The CDR3 DNA reads as TGTGCCACCAGTGATTTTACTAGCGGGTCCACAGATACGCAGTATTTT.

V gene TRBV9 combines with J gene TRBJ2-1; 9 nucleotides agree with TRBD2. Trimming at V came to 3 bases and at J to 3 bases, leaving 7 bases not matched to a gene. The CDR3 has 16 amino acids. From germline, CDR1 is SGDLS and CDR2 YYNGEE. CDR3 sequence (DNA): TGTGCCAGCAGCGGCCTTAGCGGGAGTGTCTACAATGAGCAGTTCTTC. Translated: CASSGLSGSVYNEQFF.

This chain joins TRBV5-6 and TRBJ1-4; TRBD1 aligns across 9 bases. The length of the CDR3 is 16 residues. CDR1 and CDR2 (germline): SGHDT, YYEEEE. Germline trimming cut 3 bases from V and 0 bases from J; bases unmatched to any gene: 3. The CDR3 region is CASSSGTGTTNEKLFF. In nucleotides, the CDR3 is TGTGCCAGCAGCTCCGGGACAGGGACAACTAATGAAAAACTGTTTTTT.

The chain employs TRBV7-9 and TRBJ2-7; D unresolved. The CDR3 length is 14 residues. Germline CDR1 and CDR2: SEHNR and FQNEAQ (reference sequence). V lost 1 base to trimming and J lost 0 bases, with 7 bases between them. The CDR3 nucleotides read TGTGCCAGCAGCTTAGGGGATGGCTCCTACGAGCAGTACTTC. Amino acids: CASSLGDGSYEQYF.

The V call is TRBV11-1, the J call TRBJ2-3, with D hard to call. Germline CDR1 SGHAT, CDR2 FQDESV (reference sequence). Trimming removed 3 bases at V and 2 bases at J, with 6 bases between. CDR3 length equals 13 residues. CDR3: CASSFHITDTQYF. In nucleotides, the CDR3 is TGTGCCAGCAGCTTTCACATCACAGATACGCAGTATTTT.

The chain combines TRBV19 with TRBJ2-2; TRBD2 agrees at 15 bases. There are 17 residues in the CDR3. V lost 6 bases and J lost 6; bases outside the gene matches: 8. Germline loops: CDR1 LNHDA, CDR2 SQIVND (reference sequence). CDR3 nucleotides: TGTGCCAGTAGCCCCGGGACTAGCGGGAGGATCTCCGGGGAGCTGTTTTTT. Amino acid sequence: CASSPGTSGRISGELFF.

V and J are TRBV5-1 and TRBJ1-1, with D possibly TRBD1 on 6 matching bases. CDR1 is SGHRS, CDR2 YFSETQ, per germline. CDR3 length: 15 amino acids. The V end lost 0 bases, the J end lost 5 bases, and 14 bases lay between the germline ends. The CDR3 region has the DNA TGCGCCAGCAGCTTGGTAGCAGGGGAGGCTACTGAAGCTTTCTTT. It specifies CASSLVAGEATEAFF.

J is TRBJ1-1 and V is TRBV7-2, with D unresolved. Germline V gene lookup returns CDR1 SGHTA and CDR2 FQGNSA. With 3 bases removed from V and 1 base from J, the gap between germline ends came to 6 bases. The CDR3 is made up of 13 amino acids. CDR3 sequence reads: CASSFLQNTEAFF. The CDR3 DNA follows: TGTGCCAGCAGCTTTTTACAGAACACTGAAGCTTTCTTT.

The genes are TRBV5-4 and TRBJ1-2; weak D call: TRBD1 (6 bases). This CDR3 contains 17 residues. CDR1 SGHNT and CDR2 YYREEE come from the germline V gene (reference sequence). Trimming cost V 4 bases and J 0 bases, with 19 bases left between them. In nucleotides, the CDR3 is TGTGCCAGCAGCCCTCCCACAGGGAGCCCCTCTAACTATGGCTACACCTTC. It encodes CASSPPTGSPSNYGYTF.

The chain combines TRBV29-1 with TRBJ1-4; possible D gene TRBD1, 6 bases. V dropped 4 bases and J dropped 7 bases, with 13 bases sitting between them. The CDR3 totals 13 residues. The V gene's germline CDR1 is SQVTM and CDR2 ANQGSEA. This CDR3 is CSVARGQGEKLFF. The CDR3, as DNA: TGCAGCGTTGCCCGGGGGCAGGGTGAAAAACTGTTTTTT.

This sequence joins TRBV19 and TRBJ1-1; no reliable D call. V dropped 3 bases and J dropped 4 bases, with 15 bases sitting between them. There are 15 residues in the CDR3. Germline V lookup: CDR1 LNHDA, CDR2 SQIVND (reference sequence). The CDR3 coding sequence is TGTGCCAGTAGTATGGTCCCCCTAATGGGCACTGAAGCTTTCTTT. This codes for CASSMVPLMGTEAFF.

V is TRBV6-2 or TRBV6-3 and J is TRBJ1-6; TRBD1 aligns across 8 bases. The trim removed 6 bases at V and 7 bases at J, leaving 5 bases unmatched. Germline CDR1 MNHEY, CDR2 SVGEGT. The CDR3 sequence is 14 residues long. In nucleotides, the CDR3 is TGTGCCAGCAGCGACAGGGGAGGCAATTCACCCCTCCACTTT. Protein: CASSDRGGNSPLHF.

Notes on this clone: Other nucleotide sequences in the sample specify the same CDR3. The V call is TRBV5-1, the J call TRBJ1-3; D gene ambiguous. V shed 0 bases and J shed 0 bases, with 4 bases lying between them. Germline V gives CDR1 SGHRS, CDR2 YFSETQ. The CDR3 runs 14 residues. CDR3 coding DNA: TGCGCCAGCAGCTTGGGGGGCTCTGGAAACACCATATATTTT. Encoded protein: CASSLGGSGNTIYF.

The genes are TRBV18 and TRBJ2-3; 7 nucleotides match TRBD2. V shed 3 bases and J 2 bases; nucleotides not matched to a gene: 8. The CDR3 is 16 amino acids. Germline assignment: CDR1 KGHSH and CDR2 LQKENI. As DNA, the CDR3 is TGTGCCAGCTCACCTCAATCTAGCGGATTCACAGATACGCAGTATTTT. It encodes CASSPQSSGFTDTQYF.

The rearrangement links TRBV14 to TRBJ2-7, with D possibly TRBD1 on 6 matching bases. Germline V lookup: CDR1 SGHDN, CDR2 FVKESK. The CDR3 is 13 amino acids. V lost 2 bases and J 4 bases, leaving 9 bases between the germline ends. This CDR3 is CASSQLQGYEQYF. CDR3 nucleotides: TGTGCCAGCAGCCAATTACAGGGTTACGAGCAGTACTTC.

This clone was counted a single time. The chain couples TRBV15 to TRBJ2-1, with 11 bases that match TRBD2. This CDR3 contains 18 residues. The germline gives CDR1 LNHNV, CDR2 YYDKDF (reference sequence). V gave up 9 bases and J gave up 5 bases; unmatched junction bases: 18. This CDR3 reads CATTETVIAGGFDNEQFF. The CDR3 bases are TGTGCCACGACCGAGACCGTAATAGCGGGAGGGTTCGACAATGAGCAGTTCTTC. The full variable domain, in which reference TRBV15 and TRBJ2-1 provide the parts outside the CDR3, is DAMVIQNPRYQVTQFGKPVTLSCSQTLNHNVMYWYQQKSSQAPKLLFHYYDKDFNNEADTPDNFQSRRPNTSFCFLDIRSPGLGDTAMYLCATTETVIAGGFDNEQFFGPGTRLTVL.

This clone was detected only once. The J gene is TRBJ2-7, the V gene TRBV7-9; TRBD1 matches 7 bases. Trimming took 0 bases from V and 0 from J; bases not matched to a gene: 5. The CDR3 contains 16 residues. Germline CDR1 SEHNR, CDR2 FQNEAQ (reference sequence). The CDR3 region has the DNA TGTGCCAGCAGCTTAGCGACAGGGCCCCGCTCCTACGAGCAGTACTTC. Its protein product is CASSLATGPRSYEQYF.

This sequence joins TRBV30 and TRBJ1-2; 7 positions agree with TRBD1. Germline-derived CDR1 and CDR2 are GTSNPN and SVGIG (reference sequence). CDR3 length equals 13 residues. With V trimmed by 2 bases and J by 6 bases, 6 bases remained unmatched. This chain's CDR3 is CAWSSRDSDGYTF. CDR3 nucleotides: TGTGCCTGGAGTTCGAGGGACAGCGATGGCTACACCTTC.

This chain links TRBV19 with TRBJ2-1; D gene ambiguous. V lost 3 bases to trimming and J lost 6 bases, with 3 bases between them. CDR1 is LNHDA and CDR2 is SQIVND in the germline V gene (reference sequence). This CDR3 comprises 11 residues. The CDR3 DNA is TGTGCCAGTAGTATGGCCAATGAGCAGTTCTTC. Residues: CASSMANEQFF.

The genes are TRBV19 and TRBJ1-1, with a weak D call TRBD1 (6 bases). Trimming left V 4 bases short and J 7 bases short, with 16 bases between. The length of the CDR3 is 14 residues. Germline V gene sequence: CDR1 LNHDA, CDR2 SQIVND (reference sequence). CDR3 DNA: TGTGCCAGTAGTACCCGAAGGGGGGCAGATGAAGCTTTCTTT. It codes for CASSTRRGADEAFF. Combining the CDR3 with reference TRBV19 and TRBJ1-1 gives the whole variable domain DGGITQSPKYLFRKEGQNVTLSCEQNLNHDAMYWYRQDPGQGLRLIYYSQIVNDFQKGDIAEGYSVSREKKESFPLTVTSAQKNPTAFYLCASSTRRGADEAFFGQGTRLTVV.

This sequence joins TRBV28 and TRBJ1-5, with D uncertain. CDR1 is MDHEN and CDR2 is SYDVKM in the germline V gene. Between the trimmed V and J ends, which lost 7 bases and 5 bases, there was a span of 9 bases. The CDR3 covers 12 residues. The CDR3 loop reads CASTLGYQPQHF. CDR3 coding DNA: TGTGCCAGCACCCTGGGGTATCAGCCCCAGCATTTT.